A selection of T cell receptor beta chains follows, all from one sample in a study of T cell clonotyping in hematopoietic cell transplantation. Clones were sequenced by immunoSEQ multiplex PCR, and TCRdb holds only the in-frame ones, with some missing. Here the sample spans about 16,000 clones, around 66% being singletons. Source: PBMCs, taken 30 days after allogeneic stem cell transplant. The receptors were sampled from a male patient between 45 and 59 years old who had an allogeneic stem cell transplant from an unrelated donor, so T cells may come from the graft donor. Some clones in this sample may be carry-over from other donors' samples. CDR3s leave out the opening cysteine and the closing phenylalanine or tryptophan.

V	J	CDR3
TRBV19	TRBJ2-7	ASRQDSTYEQY
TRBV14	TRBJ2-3	ASSQDPSSTDTQY
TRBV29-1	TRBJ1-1	SGSVSGQNTEAF
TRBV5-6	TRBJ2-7	ASSLGESRKY
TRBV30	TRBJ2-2	AWRGYYTGELF
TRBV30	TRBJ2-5	AWSPDSQETQY
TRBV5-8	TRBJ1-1	ASSLEPGLPEAF
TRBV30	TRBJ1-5	AWSSGRGAEQPQH
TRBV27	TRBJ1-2	ASSLTPYRDLYGYT
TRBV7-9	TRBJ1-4	ASSLAWEPNEKLF
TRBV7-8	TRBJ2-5	ASSLDGQQETQY
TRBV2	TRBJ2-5	ASSVGGAPQETQY
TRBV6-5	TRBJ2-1	ASSYPPGDEQF
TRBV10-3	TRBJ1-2	AISEGGGVSNYGYT
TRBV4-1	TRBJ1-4	ASSRLPGTEDDKLS
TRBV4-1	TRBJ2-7	ASSQDLGRLYEQY
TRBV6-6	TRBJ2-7	ASSPHWTGHEQY
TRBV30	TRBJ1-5	AWSEGTYQPQH
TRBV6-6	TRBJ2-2	ASSYSGPSGGELF
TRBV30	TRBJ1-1	AWSFSTHTSEAF
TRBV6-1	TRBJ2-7	ASSEFGEGSGYEQY
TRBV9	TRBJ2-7	ASSVAGAYEQY
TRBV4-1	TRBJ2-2	ASSQNDRDLRTGELF
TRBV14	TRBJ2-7	ASSQAGGSSGEQY
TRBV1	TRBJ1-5	TSSPRQGWNQPQH
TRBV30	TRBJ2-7	AWSPRPTPYEQY
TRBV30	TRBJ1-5	AWSGSVWNQPQH
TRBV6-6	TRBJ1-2	ASSQTGNGYT
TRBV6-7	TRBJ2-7	ASSYSETRELDYEQY
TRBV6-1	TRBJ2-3	ASSEVQAGGPADTQY
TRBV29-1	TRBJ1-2	SVEPGNYGYT
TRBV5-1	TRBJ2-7	ASSSPSLGGEQY
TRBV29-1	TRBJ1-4	SAARNEKLF
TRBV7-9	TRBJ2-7	ASSPRGSRIHEQY
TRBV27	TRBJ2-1	ASRGSKTSGSTYNEQF
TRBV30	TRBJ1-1	AWVDSYNTEAF
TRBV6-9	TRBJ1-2	AGSVTWYGYT
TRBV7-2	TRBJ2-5	ASTVSWGETQY
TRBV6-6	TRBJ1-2	ASSYRNAYGYT
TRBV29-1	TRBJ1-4	SVEEAGTNEKLF
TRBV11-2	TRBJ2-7	ASSLGGGRLPYEQY
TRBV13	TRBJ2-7	ASSLERQEQY
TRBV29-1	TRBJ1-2	SVEDQGASYGYT
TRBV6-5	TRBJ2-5	ASSLAREETQY
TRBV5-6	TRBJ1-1	ASSLVGTEAF
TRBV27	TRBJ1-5	ASSRQGVNQPQH
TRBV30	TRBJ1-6	AWSVSRTRNNSPLH